The next 21 T cell receptor beta chains were all read from a single sample in a study of blood T cells in healthy people across ages (dated by TCRdb to the mid-2010s). Libraries were constructed by 5' RACE. The sequencer was an Illumina HiSeq 2500. The second PCR ran for about 7 to 11 cycles and used a J-beta primer mix along with a sample-barcoded 5' primer. In-frame beta chains were kept once TCRdb had trimmed the public reads at Q25 with fastp and called clones with MiXCR. Rows are unified per CDR3 protein, each entry keeping the most common DNA and genes. The table for this sample lists over 950,000 distinct CDR3 sequences; around two fifths of them were counted only once. The ten most abundant clones make up over 10% of the sample. Material: blood. The receptors shown here come from a man aged 18 to 30 in good health.

This clonotype turned up a few times. This chain links TRBV5-1 with TRBJ2-2; D remains ambiguous. V lost 0 bases and J 6 bases, leaving 6 bases between the germline ends. Germline loops: CDR1 SGHRS, CDR2 YFSETQ. This CDR3 contains 13 residues. The CDR3 DNA follows: TGCGCCAGCAGCTTGGAGGGTCCCGGGGAGCTGTTTTTT. The encoded protein is CASSLEGPGELFF.

V gene TRBV2 combines with J gene TRBJ1-1; D is perhaps TRBD1 (5 bases). Trimming removed 7 bases from V and 6 bases from J, with 18 bases in between. Germline values: CDR1 SNHLY, CDR2 FYNNEI. The CDR3 has 14 residues. The CDR3 protein is CASNGEGIISEAFF. The DNA of the CDR3 is TGTGCCAGCAATGGGGAGGGGATAATCTCTGAAGCTTTCTTT.

There are many counts of this clonotype. V is TRBV12-3 or TRBV12-4 and J is TRBJ2-7; D is uncertain. The germline V and J ends were trimmed by 5 bases and 3 bases, with 5 bases remaining between them. The CDR3 has 11 residues. The CDR3 here is CASSLHYEQYF. DNA of the CDR3: TGTGCCAGCAGTCTCCACTACGAGCAGTACTTC.

This clonotype occurred once. This chain joins TRBV30 and TRBJ2-3, with D possibly matching TRBD1 (6 bases). The CDR3 contains 15 residues. V was shortened by 7 bases and J by 3 bases, with 20 bases between the two germline ends. Germline values: CDR1 GTSNPN, CDR2 SVGIG (reference sequence). The CDR3 reads CAYKNRDIGTDTQYF. DNA for the CDR3: TGTGCCTACAAAAACCGGGACATCGGGACAGATACGCAGTATTTT.

V gene TRBV18 combines with J gene TRBJ1-1; D unclear. The germline V gene has CDR1 KGHSH and CDR2 LQKENI. The V and J ends lost 4 bases and 0 bases respectively, with 18 bases between them. The CDR3 covers 17 residues. The CDR3: CASSLRAADFMNTEAFF. The CDR3 DNA reads TGTGCCAGCTCACTGAGGGCGGCAGATTTTATGAACACTGAAGCTTTCTTT.

This chain joins TRBV29-1 and TRBJ2-5; 7 positions agree with TRBD1. Germline V gene sequence: CDR1 SQVTM, CDR2 ANQGSEA. V lost 3 bases, J lost 5 bases, and 6 bases stayed unmatched. The CDR3 spans 13 residues. The CDR3 DNA is TGCAGCGTTGAGGGACAAGGGGGCGAGACCCAGTACTTC. This encodes CSVEGQGGETQYF.

V gene TRBV21-1 combines with J gene TRBJ1-2; TRBD1 was called by the table and not checked on the DNA. TRBV21-1 corresponds to a pseudogene. This CDR3 has 15 residues. The CDR3 spells CASSKYGGSDYGYTF. CDR3 bases: TGTGCCAGCAGCAAGTATGGGGGCAGTGACTATGGCTACACCTTC.

Written as DNA, the CDR3 is TGTGCCAGCAGCGTCGGACAGGGGACTGAGCAGTTCTTC. It yields the protein CASSVGQGTEQFF. The V gene is TRBV9, the J gene TRBJ2-1, with 9 bases lining up with TRBD1. CDR1 is SGDLS, CDR2 YYNGEE, per germline. The CDR3 has 13 amino acids. V dropped 2 bases and J dropped 9; count of bases not matched to a gene: 3. Filled out from reference TRBV9 and TRBJ2-1, the complete variable domain reads DSGVTQTPKHLITATGQRVTLRCSPRSGDLSVYWYQQSLDQGLQFLIQYYNGEERAKGNILERFSAQQFPDLHSELNLSSLELGDSALYFCASSVGQGTEQFFGPGTRLTVL.

This clonotype was seen a handful of times. V is TRBV29-1 and J is TRBJ2-2; possibly TRBD2 for D (6 bases). V shed 3 bases and J shed 5 bases, with 13 bases lying between them. The CDR3 spans 14 residues. Per germline, CDR1 SQVTM and CDR2 ANQGSEA. As DNA, the CDR3 is TGCAGCGTTGAGGAGACTAGGGGAACCGGGGAGCTGTTTTTT. Its translation: CSVEETRGTGELFF.

This clonotype was observed a handful of times. V is TRBV7-2 and J is TRBJ2-1; 10 bases align to TRBD2. Germline-derived CDR1 and CDR2 are SGHTA and FQGNSA. The CDR3 runs to 16 residues. With 0 bases clipped from V and 5 bases from J, the junction kept 4 bases outside the gene matches. CDR3 coding DNA: TGTGCCAGCAGCTTAGCGGTTAGCGGGGGGAACAATGAGCAGTTCTTC. Translating it yields CASSLAVSGGNNEQFF.

This clonotype was seen a handful of times. The V and J genes are TRBV7-2 and TRBJ2-3; 7 bases map to TRBD2. J was trimmed by 4 bases and V by 2 bases; bases with no gene match: 15. The CDR3 extends over 18 amino acids. Germline V gene sequence: CDR1 SGHTA, CDR2 FQGNSA. Written as DNA, the CDR3 is TGTGCCAGCAGCTTAACCCTTTGGACTAGGAGAAGTGCAGATACGCAGTATTTT. Amino acids: CASSLTLWTRRSADTQYF.

The J gene is TRBJ2-3, the V gene TRBV2, with TRBD2 matching 12 bases. V lost 6 bases to trimming and J lost 2 bases; unmatched junction nucleotides: 15. The CDR3 is 19 amino acids. The germline V gene encodes CDR1 SNHLY and CDR2 FYNNEI. CDR3 protein: CASRSPATSGGSHTDTQYF. The CDR3 DNA sequence: TGTGCCAGCAGGAGCCCTGCGACTAGCGGGGGCTCACACACAGATACGCAGTATTTT.

This clonotype was seen a handful of times. The genes are TRBV20-1 and TRBJ2-3, with 8 bases matching TRBD2. The germline CDR1 and CDR2 sequences are DFQATT and SNEGSKA (reference sequence). Unmatched junction bases numbered 5, after V lost 0 bases and J lost 6 bases. CDR3 length equals 14 residues. CDR3 sequence (DNA): TGCAGTGCTAGAGATCGGGGGGGCCGGGATACGCAGTATTTT. Its translation is CSARDRGGRDTQYF.

The gene calls are TRBV4-3 and TRBJ2-3, with 10 bases lining up with TRBD2. Germline CDR1 is LGHNA and CDR2 is YSLEER. After removal of 6 bases from V and 4 bases from J, the junction contained 7 bases not matched to a gene. This CDR3 has 15 amino acids. This CDR3 is CASRLLAGTADTQYF. The CDR3, as DNA: TGCGCCAGCAGACTACTAGCGGGGACTGCAGATACGCAGTATTTT.

V is TRBV2 and J is TRBJ2-5; D perhaps matches TRBD1 (6 bases). This CDR3 spans 12 amino acids. Germline V lookup: CDR1 SNHLY, CDR2 FYNNEI. The V and J ends lost 2 bases and 11 bases respectively, with 12 bases between them. DNA for the CDR3: TGTGCCAGCAGTGAACCCAGGGGCGGGCAGTACTTC. Protein: CASSEPRGGQYF.

This chain connects TRBV20-1 to TRBJ1-1; D is possibly TRBD1 (5 bases). CDR3 length: 13 residues. Germline assignment: CDR1 DFQATT and CDR2 SNEGSKA (reference sequence). V lost 5 bases to trimming and J lost 1 base, with 11 bases between them. CDR3 sequence: CSARLDTNTEAFF. The DNA for the CDR3 is TGCAGTGCTCGATTGGACACGAACACTGAAGCTTTCTTT.

This sequence joins TRBV3-1 and TRBJ1-1, with D uncertain. CDR1 is LGHDT and CDR2 is YNNKEL in the germline V gene (reference sequence). The CDR3 has 16 residues. Trimming shortened V by 0 bases and J by 3 bases, and 14 bases separated the two germline ends. CDR3 in amino acids: CASSQDWVTKDTEAFF. The CDR3 nucleotides are TGTGCCAGCAGCCAAGATTGGGTTACCAAGGACACTGAAGCTTTCTTT.

V usage is TRBV20-1 and J usage is TRBJ1-1; D might be TRBD1 (5 bases). V was trimmed by 6 bases and J by 1 base, leaving 15 bases between them. The CDR3 totals 14 residues. Germline values: CDR1 DFQATT, CDR2 SNEGSKA (reference sequence). The CDR3 protein is CSAPEQGTNTEAFF. CDR3 bases: TGCAGTGCGCCCGAACAAGGGACGAACACTGAAGCTTTCTTT.

This chain links TRBV12-3 or TRBV12-4 with TRBJ2-3; 10 positions match TRBD2. The V segment lost 6 bases and the J segment 2 bases; nucleotides outside the gene matches: 8. The CDR3 extends over 16 amino acids. CDR3 sequence: CASSHSGGSLTDTQYF. The CDR3 DNA sequence: TGTGCCAGCAGCCATAGCGGGGGGTCCCTCACAGATACGCAGTATTTT.

This clonotype has a handful of counts. DNA of the CDR3: TGTGCCAGCAGTTTCGGGCAGGACACTGAAGCTTTCTTT. Protein sequence: CASSFGQDTEAFF. This sequence joins TRBV6-5 and TRBJ1-1; no definite D call. The CDR3 has 13 residues. V shed 4 bases and J shed 3 bases, with 9 bases lying between them. Germline V gene data show CDR1 as MNHEY and CDR2 as SVGAGI.

Details on this clonotype: One end of the junction is discordant with germline, which a read error may explain. CDR3 coding DNA: TGTGCCAGCAGCCTTGGGACAGGGACCCGAGATACGCAGGATTTT. Its protein product is CASSLGTGTRDTQDF. The rearrangement links TRBV7-2 to TRBJ2-3; 9 bases fit TRBD1. CDR1 is SGHTA, CDR2 FQGNSA, per germline. The CDR3 is made up of 15 amino acids.